Following are 32 T cell receptor beta chains from one sample sequenced in a study of Ad26.COV2.S vaccination and SARS-CoV-2 variants (dated by TCRdb to 2020 to 2022). The library was prepared using the immunoSEQ multiplex PCR assay. Here the immuneACCESS table is served through TCRdb, limited to in-frame sequences with V and J called. Missing clones are a known gap in these copies; in checked studies unresolved V genes cover under half, and the rest lacks a known reason. The sample table shows approximately 350,000 clones, and around 87% are seen once. About 3% of the sample goes to the ten largest clones. The treatment or condition tag for this specimen amounts to: about 20 received Ad26.COV2.S at low or high dose, single or two shots; roughly 5 received placebo; per-sample allocation not given. For vaccine and placebo recipients, repertoires were sequenced using samples collected on day 63 after the first injection.

The specimen was peripheral blood, collected in a trial of Ad26.COV2.S vaccine versus placebo. The source of these receptors is a person between 18 and 59 years old who received the Ad26.COV2.S COVID-19 vaccine or a placebo.

This chain links TRBV27 with TRBJ2-6, with no clear D. The CDR3 has 16 amino acids. The germline V and J ends were trimmed by 6 bases and 0 bases, with 12 bases remaining between them. Germline CDR1 is MNHEY and CDR2 is SMNVEV (reference sequence). The CDR3 region has the DNA TGTGCCAGCAGCCCCATGGCGGTCTCTGGGGCCAACGTCCTGACTTTC. Encoded protein: CASSPMAVSGANVLTF.

The rearrangement links TRBV6-6 to TRBJ2-1, with D uncertain. This CDR3 has 15 residues. Trimming took 7 bases from V and 0 from J, leaving 13 bases between them. Germline V gene data show CDR1 as MNHNY and CDR2 as SVGAGI (reference sequence). The CDR3 protein is CASTFSDNSYNEQFF. The CDR3, as DNA: TGTGCCAGCACCTTCTCGGATAACTCCTACAATGAGCAGTTCTTC.

The chain joins TRBV2 to TRBJ2-4, with no clear D. Germline CDR1 reads SNHLY; CDR2 reads FYNNEI. V dropped 8 bases and J dropped 0 bases, with 8 bases sitting between them. The CDR3 contains 13 residues. CDR3 amino acids: CASGEIAKNIQYF. Written as DNA, the CDR3 is TGTGCCAGCGGGGAAATAGCCAAAAACATTCAGTACTTC.

The chain employs TRBV30 and TRBJ2-1; D uncertain. Trimming left V 4 bases short and J 4 bases short, with 8 bases between. The CDR3 covers 12 residues. CDR1 and CDR2 (germline): GTSNPN, SVGIG (reference sequence). CDR3 DNA: TGTGCCTGGATAGGCAGATACAATGAGCAGTTCTTC. This translates into CAWIGRYNEQFF. The complete variable domain, with remaining parts taken from reference TRBV30 and TRBJ2-1, reads SQTIHQWPATLVQPVGSPLSLECTVEGTSNPNLYWYRQAAGRGLQLLFYSVGIGQISSEVPQNLSASRPQDRQFILSSKKLLLSDSGFYLCAWIGRYNEQFFGPGTRLTVL.

This chain joins TRBV6-5 and TRBJ2-3; D is undetermined. This CDR3 contains 15 residues. Germline V gives CDR1 MNHEY, CDR2 SVGAGI. V gave up 0 bases and J gave up 2 bases, with 9 bases separating them. The CDR3 loop is CASSYSVGFTDTQYF. CDR3 in DNA: TGTGCCAGCAGTTACTCGGTGGGATTCACAGATACGCAGTATTTT.

The chain couples TRBV7-2 to TRBJ2-5; 7 bases line up with TRBD1. J lost 4 bases, V lost 5 bases, and 10 bases had no gene match. The germline CDR1 and CDR2 sequences are SGHTA and FQGNSA. CDR3 length: 15 residues. The CDR3 sequence is CASSLLTGTVETQYF. The CDR3 coding sequence is TGTGCCAGCAGCCTCCTCACCGGGACAGTAGAGACCCAGTACTTC.

The chain carries TRBV5-1 and TRBJ2-7; 9 nucleotides agree with TRBD1. Unmatched junction bases numbered 2, after V lost 2 bases and J lost 2 bases. The CDR3 consists of 14 residues. The germline gives CDR1 SGHRS, CDR2 YFSETQ. The DNA for the CDR3 is TGCGCCAGCAGCTTCGGGACAGGGACCTACGAGCAGTACTTC. This translates into CASSFGTGTYEQYF.

A few counts support this clone. The V call is TRBV10-3, the J call TRBJ1-6; the match to TRBD1 covers 8 bases. Per germline, CDR1 ENHRY and CDR2 SYGVKD. V lost 0 bases, J lost 7 bases, and 11 bases stayed unmatched. This CDR3 is 18 amino acids long. The chain's CDR3 is CAISESSRTGFRNSPLHF. CDR3 bases: TGTGCCATCAGTGAGTCGTCGAGGACAGGGTTCCGGAATTCACCCCTCCACTTT.

This clone was seen only once. The gene calls are TRBV6-5 and TRBJ1-1, with a tentative D call TRBD1 (5 bases). V was shortened by 7 bases and J by 7 bases, with 19 bases between the two germline ends. Looked up from germline, CDR1 is MNHEY and CDR2 is SVGAGI. The CDR3 length is 14 residues. For the CDR3, the DNA is TGTGCCAGCAACGAGTGGGGGAAAAATCATGAAGCTTTCTTT. It yields the protein CASNEWGKNHEAFF.

This chain connects TRBV4-3 to TRBJ1-5; maybe TRBD1 (6 bases). V gave up 0 bases and J gave up 7 bases, with 19 bases separating them. CDR1 is LGHNA and CDR2 is YSLEER in the germline V gene. This CDR3 is 17 amino acids long. This CDR3 reads CASSQDRGVWDKQPQHF. Written as DNA, the CDR3 is TGCGCCAGCAGCCAAGATAGAGGGGTGTGGGACAAGCAGCCCCAGCATTTT.

The genes are TRBV6-1 and TRBJ1-2; weak D call: TRBD1 (5 bases). Trimming took off 4 bases at V and 4 bases at J, with 19 bases between the two ends. Germline V gene sequence: CDR1 MNHNS, CDR2 SASEGT. The CDR3 consists of 16 residues. CDR3: CASSVGDRGAGYGYTF. CDR3 coding DNA: TGTGCCAGCAGTGTTGGGGATAGGGGCGCGGGCTATGGCTACACCTTC.

V usage is TRBV4-1 and J usage is TRBJ2-7; 7 bases fit TRBD1. Per germline, CDR1 MGHRA and CDR2 YSYEKL. Trimming removed 0 bases from V and 0 bases from J; junction bases left unmatched: 8. CDR3 length equals 17 residues. CDR3 region: CASSQDLVTGNSYEQYF. Written as DNA, the CDR3 is TGCGCCAGCAGCCAAGACCTGGTGACAGGGAACTCCTACGAGCAGTACTTC.

This chain connects TRBV5-1 to TRBJ2-3, with TRBD1 matching over 8 bases. The CDR3 runs 15 residues. V lost 5 bases to trimming and J lost 3 bases; unmatched junction nucleotides: 8. Germline values: CDR1 SGHRS, CDR2 YFSETQ. The CDR3 loop is CASSHGQGTTDTQYF. The CDR3 coding sequence is TGCGCCAGCAGTCATGGACAGGGAACGACAGATACGCAGTATTTT.

The J gene is TRBJ2-3, the V gene TRBV5-4; D possibly corresponds to TRBD2 (7 bases). The CDR3 spans 14 residues. Germline V gene data show CDR1 as SGHNT and CDR2 as YYREEE (reference sequence). The ends were cut back, 3 bases at V and 3 bases at J, with 11 bases in the middle. CDR3 in DNA: TGTGCCAGCAGCTCGGCGGGGGCTACAGATACGCAGTATTTT. Protein product: CASSSAGATDTQYF.

The chain employs TRBV6-1 and TRBJ2-7; D not resolved. The length of the CDR3 is 12 residues. The germline V and J ends were trimmed by 3 bases and 7 bases, with 10 bases remaining between them. Germline V gene lookup returns CDR1 MNHNS and CDR2 SASEGT. Here the CDR3 DNA reads TGTGCCAGCAGTGACAGTTCGGAGGAGCAGTACTTC. This codes for CASSDSSEEQYF.

The V and J genes are TRBV20-1 and TRBJ2-7; D uncertain. CDR3 length equals 11 residues. V was cut by 3 bases and J by 4 bases, with 7 bases left in between. Germline V gene data show CDR1 as DFQATT and CDR2 as SNEGSKA (reference sequence). CDR3 region: CSASLRYEQYF. The CDR3 DNA reads as TGCAGTGCTAGCCTTCGGTACGAGCAGTACTTC.

J is TRBJ2-1 and V is TRBV11-2, with unresolved D. Germline CDR1 is SGHAT and CDR2 is FQNNGV. Trimming pared 4 bases from V and 5 bases from J, leaving 9 bases between. There are 13 residues in the CDR3. CDR3 residues: CASSSAYDNEQFF. Written as DNA, the CDR3 is TGTGCCAGCAGCTCCGCCTATGACAATGAGCAGTTCTTC.

This clone has a handful of counts. The chain has TRBV5-8 and TRBJ1-1; 7 bases agree with TRBD1. The CDR3 runs 17 residues. The germline V gene encodes CDR1 SGHTS and CDR2 YDEGEE. The J segment lost 4 bases and the V segment lost 1 base, leaving 13 bases of the junction unmatched. In nucleotides, the CDR3 is TGTGCCAGCAGCTTGCTAACCACAGGGGAAGGGACCACTGAAGCTTTCTTT. Protein product: CASSLLTTGEGTTEAFF.

V and J are TRBV7-3 and TRBJ2-5, with TRBD1 identical over 12 bases. This CDR3 has 16 amino acids. Germline V CDR1 and CDR2: SGHTA, FQGTGA. The V segment lost 5 bases and the J segment 4 bases; nucleotides outside the gene matches: 8. The CDR3 DNA follows: TGTGCCAGCAGCCCCAGGGACAGGGGGCTAGGAGAGACCCAGTACTTC. Protein: CASSPRDRGLGETQYF. Variable domain in full (rest from reference TRBV7-3 and TRBJ2-5): GAGVSQTPSNKVTEKGKYVELRCDPISGHTALYWYRQSLGQGPEFLIYFQGTGAADDSGLPNDRFFAVRPEGSVSTLKIQRTERGDSAVYLCASSPRDRGLGETQYFGPGTRLLVL.

The CDR3 bases are TGTGCCAGCAGTGAACCAGGGACAGGGTTTGGGGATGAGCAGTTCTTC. It is translated as CASSEPGTGFGDEQFF. The chain is built from TRBV6-1 and TRBJ2-1; 9 nucleotides align to TRBD1. This CDR3 region has 16 residues. Trimming cost V 2 bases and J 8 bases; bases outside gene matches: 10. The V gene's germline CDR1 is MNHNS and CDR2 SASEGT.

A remark on this clone: The junction departs from the called germline gene at one end, perhaps through a read error. The chain is built from TRBV29-1 and TRBJ1-1; D gene uncertain. From germline, CDR1 is SQVTM and CDR2 ANQGSEA. The CDR3 consists of 12 residues. The CDR3 is CSVEDGIAGYSF. CDR3 DNA: TGCAGCGTTGAAGACGGCATTGCGGGTTACTCGTTT.

The chain combines TRBV27 with TRBJ2-3, with D unclear. Deletions cut 2 bases from V and 2 bases from J, with 8 bases between. The germline CDR1 and CDR2 sequences are MNHEY and SMNVEV (reference sequence). This CDR3 is 14 amino acids long. The CDR3 region has the DNA TGTGCCAGCAGTTTAGGAGTTGCCACAGATACGCAGTATTTT. Translated: CASSLGVATDTQYF.

The CDR3 region has the DNA TGTGCTAGTGGTTTGGTACCAGGGACGAACACTGAAGCTTTCTTT. Translated, it gives CASGLVPGTNTEAFF. V is TRBV12-5 and J is TRBJ1-1; TRBD1 might be the D (5 bases). The V gene lost 0 bases and the J gene lost 1 base, with 9 bases spanning the gap. Germline lookup yields CDR1 LGHNT and CDR2 FRNRAP. This CDR3 has 15 amino acids.

The J gene is TRBJ1-4, the V gene TRBV18; 9 nucleotides agree with TRBD1. This CDR3 comprises 14 residues. After removal of 2 bases from V and 8 bases from J, the junction contained 3 bases not matched to a gene. Germline V lookup: CDR1 KGHSH, CDR2 LQKENI. CDR3 DNA: TGTGCCAGCTCACCAGGGACAGGGAGGGAAAAACTGTTTTTT. Protein sequence: CASSPGTGREKLFF.

The chain employs TRBV30 and TRBJ1-1; D remains ambiguous. Trimming removed 0 bases from V and 2 bases from J, with 7 bases in between. The CDR3 loop spans 13 amino acids. Germline-derived CDR1 and CDR2 are GTSNPN and SVGIG (reference sequence). For the CDR3, the DNA is TGTGCCTGGAGTGTAGGAACTAACACTGAAGCTTTCTTT. It specifies CAWSVGTNTEAFF.

The rearrangement uses TRBV5-4 and TRBJ2-3, with TRBD1 matching 7 bases. The germline V gene has CDR1 SGHNT and CDR2 YYREEE (reference sequence). The ends lost 0 bases at V and 2 bases at J; junction bases unmatched: 3. The CDR3 sequence is 15 residues long. For the CDR3, the DNA is TGTGCCAGCAGCTTGGCTGGGACAGTCACAGATACGCAGTATTTT. Its protein is CASSLAGTVTDTQYF.

The chain couples TRBV13 to TRBJ1-1; D remains ambiguous. The germline V gene encodes CDR1 PRHDT and CDR2 FYEKMQ (reference sequence). The CDR3 has 12 amino acids. Trimming shortened V by 7 bases and J by 6 bases, and 12 bases separated the two germline ends. The CDR3 DNA reads as TGTGCCAGCACCGAGGTAGGCCCTGAAGCTTTCTTT. The encoded protein is CASTEVGPEAFF. The entire variable domain, with the rest obtained from reference TRBV13 and TRBJ1-1, is as follows: AAGVIQSPRHLIKEKRETATLKCYPIPRHDTVYWYQQGPGQDPQFLISFYEKMQSDKGSIPDRFSAQQFSDYHSELNMSSLELGDSALYFCASTEVGPEAFFGQGTRLTVV.

The chain couples TRBV6-5 to TRBJ1-2, with unresolved D. Germline V gene sequence: CDR1 MNHEY, CDR2 SVGAGI. With 6 bases removed from V and 4 bases from J, the gap between germline ends came to 9 bases. This CDR3 is 12 amino acids long. CDR3 protein: CASRTIGYGYTF. DNA of the CDR3: TGTGCCAGCAGAACAATCGGCTATGGCTACACCTTC.

This rearrangement joins TRBV12-5 to TRBJ1-1; unclear D gene. Trimming took 3 bases from V and 4 from J, leaving 9 bases between them. The CDR3 is made up of 13 amino acids. Germline values: CDR1 LGHNT, CDR2 FRNRAP. Written as DNA, the CDR3 is TGTGCTAGTGGTTTTGAGCGTGGCACTGAAGCTTTCTTT. This codes for CASGFERGTEAFF.

The chain couples TRBV29-1 to TRBJ1-2; D ambiguous. Germline V gives CDR1 SQVTM, CDR2 ANQGSEA. This CDR3 contains 11 residues. Trimming removed 3 bases from V and 5 bases from J, with 7 bases in between. The CDR3 loop is CSVESRYGYTF. For the CDR3, the DNA is TGCAGCGTTGAGTCGAGGTATGGCTACACCTTC.

The rearrangement joins TRBV15 to TRBJ1-2, with D possibly TRBD1 on 5 matching bases. Deletions cut 8 bases from V and 6 bases from J, with 19 bases between. Germline V CDR1 and CDR2: LNHNV, YYDKDF (reference sequence). The CDR3 has 14 amino acids. CDR3 nucleotides: TGTGCCACCTCTACGATCACAGGAGTGAATGGCTACACCTTC. Its protein product is CATSTITGVNGYTF.

This chain links TRBV7-2 with TRBJ2-5; TRBD1 aligns across 9 bases. In germline, CDR1 is SGHTA, CDR2 FQGNSA. CDR3 size: 16 residues. With 5 bases clipped from V and 4 bases from J, the junction kept 11 bases outside the gene matches. CDR3 nucleotides: TGTGCCAGCAGCCGCGACCGGGACAGGGCCCGAGAGACCCAGTACTTC. The encoded protein is CASSRDRDRARETQYF.